The T cell receptor (beta chain) under discussion was sequenced for a study of cytomegalovirus exposure and HLA in healthy donors. The study ran its PCR with 60 Vbeta and 13 Jbeta primers. TCRdb's table, derived via immunoSEQ multiplex PCR, lists solely in-frame clones and lacks some. The table lists approximately 190,000 clones, 75% to 80% of them singletons. With 1 base removed from V and 3 bases from J, the gap between germline ends came to 22 bases. The V gene's germline CDR1 is MGHRA and CDR2 YSYEKL. CDR3 length: 18 amino acids. This clonotype originated in a woman aged 25 to 45 in good health and CMV-seropositive. The source material was PBMCs. The genes are TRBV4-1 and TRBJ2-7, with D possibly being TRBD1 (5 bases). This CDR3 reads CASSQGIVGTGKNYEQYF. The DNA of the CDR3 is TGCGCCAGCAGCCAAGGAATAGTTGGCACAGGAAAGAACTACGAGCAGTACTTC.